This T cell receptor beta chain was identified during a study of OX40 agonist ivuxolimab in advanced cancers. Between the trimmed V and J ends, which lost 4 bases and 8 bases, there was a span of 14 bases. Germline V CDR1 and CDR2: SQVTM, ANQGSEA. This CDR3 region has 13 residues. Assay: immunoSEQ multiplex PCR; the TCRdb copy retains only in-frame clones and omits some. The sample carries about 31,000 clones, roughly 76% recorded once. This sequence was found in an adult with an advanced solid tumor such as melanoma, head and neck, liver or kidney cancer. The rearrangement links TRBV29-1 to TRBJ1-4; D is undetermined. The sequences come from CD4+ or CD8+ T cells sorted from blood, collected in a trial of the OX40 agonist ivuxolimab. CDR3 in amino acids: CSVAGTAREKLFF. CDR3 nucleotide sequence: TGCAGCGTTGCCGGAACTGCCAGAGAAAAACTGTTTTTT.